These 13 T cell receptor beta chains share one sample of origin, sequenced in a study of shared clonotypes between healthy human individuals. Naive CD8 cells comprised CD45RO-negative, CCR7-positively selected cells, excluding terminally differentiated effector memory CD45RA+ cells. Profiling relied on immunoSEQ multiplex PCR, and the TCRdb table lists in-frame clones only, not all of them. The sample includes just over 2,000,000 clones, about 95% of them seen just once. Sequenced sample: naive CD8+ T cells sorted from blood. Receptors were obtained from a man aged 18 to 30 in good health.

The rearrangement uses TRBV19 and TRBJ1-5; TRBD1 agrees at 7 bases. Unmatched junction bases numbered 18, after V lost 4 bases and J lost 0 bases. The germline CDR1 and CDR2 sequences are LNHDA and SQIVND (reference sequence). CDR3 length equals 20 residues. This CDR3 is CASSNQGVRLILYSNQPQHF. Written as DNA, the CDR3 is TGTGCCAGTAGTAACCAGGGGGTCCGTTTAATTCTTTATAGCAATCAGCCCCAGCATTTT.

The chain has TRBV29-1 and TRBJ2-7; D is undetermined. Germline CDR1 is SQVTM and CDR2 is ANQGSEA. The CDR3 extends over 11 amino acids. V lost 5 bases to trimming and J lost 5 bases, with 10 bases between them. CDR3 region: CSVQGPHEQYF. CDR3 DNA: TGCAGCGTTCAAGGGCCACACGAGCAGTACTTC.

The rearrangement links TRBV2 to TRBJ2-5, with 9 bases fitting TRBD2. V lost 2 bases to trimming and J lost 1 base; unmatched junction nucleotides: 2. This CDR3 spans 15 amino acids. Germline V gene data show CDR1 as SNHLY and CDR2 as FYNNEI. The CDR3 bases are TGTGCCAGCAGTGAATTTAGCGGGGGCCAAGAGACCCAGTACTTC. Translation: CASSEFSGGQETQYF.

The gene calls are TRBV14 and TRBJ1-2; D may be TRBD1 (6 bases). The CDR3 sequence is 14 residues long. V was trimmed by 1 base and J by 5 bases, leaving 11 bases between them. Germline values: CDR1 SGHDN, CDR2 FVKESK. The CDR3 is CASSQGVTGYGYTF. The CDR3 DNA reads as TGTGCCAGCAGCCAAGGTGTGACAGGTTATGGCTACACCTTC.

The chain recombines TRBV30 with TRBJ2-3; 10 bases are shared with TRBD1. The CDR3 totals 14 residues. After removal of 3 bases from V and 6 bases from J, the junction contained 6 bases not matched to a gene. From germline, CDR1 is GTSNPN and CDR2 SVGIG (reference sequence). CDR3 DNA sequence: TGTGCCTGGAGCAGGACAGGGGGTGTGGATACGCAGTATTTT. Protein: CAWSRTGGVDTQYF. Variable domain in full (rest from reference TRBV30 and TRBJ2-3): SQTIHQWPATLVQPVGSPLSLECTVEGTSNPNLYWYRQAAGRGLQLLFYSVGIGQISSEVPQNLSASRPQDRQFILSSKKLLLSDSGFYLCAWSRTGGVDTQYFGPGTRLTVL.

The CDR3 protein is CASSLGRNPEVGELFF. The CDR3 DNA reads as TGTGCCAGCAGCTTGGGCAGGAACCCCGAGGTGGGGGAGCTGTTTTTT. This chain links TRBV5-6 with TRBJ2-2; no clear D. V was trimmed by 0 bases and J by 8 bases, leaving 17 bases between them. Germline lookup yields CDR1 SGHDT and CDR2 YYEEEE. The CDR3 is 16 residues long.

The chain has TRBV10-2 and TRBJ2-1; unclear D gene. Germline V gene data show CDR1 as WSHSY and CDR2 as SAAADI. V was cut by 2 bases and J by 4 bases, with 6 bases left in between. The length of the CDR3 is 13 residues. The CDR3, as DNA: TGCGCCAGCAGTGAGCAACCTTACAATGAGCAGTTCTTC. Its translation is CASSEQPYNEQFF.

The chain links TRBV15 to TRBJ2-1, with D unclear. Germline V gene lookup returns CDR1 LNHNV and CDR2 YYDKDF (reference sequence). V was pared by 5 bases and J by 8 bases, with 10 bases between. The CDR3 has 12 amino acids. DNA for the CDR3: TGTGCCACCAGCGGAAGGGCGGATGAGCAGTTCTTC. Encoded protein: CATSGRADEQFF.

This chain connects TRBV7-9 to TRBJ2-3; D call uncertain. Germline-derived CDR1 and CDR2 are SEHNR and FQNEAQ (reference sequence). Trimming stripped 5 bases from V and 1 base from J, with 7 bases between. The CDR3 consists of 13 residues. For the CDR3, the DNA is TGTGCCAGCAGCCCCTGGGGCACAGATACGCAGTATTTT. It is translated as CASSPWGTDTQYF. Supplemented by reference TRBV7-9 and TRBJ2-3, the full variable domain reads DTGVSQNPRHKITKRGQNVTFRCDPISEHNRLYWYRQTLGQGPEFLTYFQNEAQLEKSRLLSDRFSAERPKGSFSTLEIQRTEQGDSAMYLCASSPWGTDTQYFGPGTRLTVL.

V and J are TRBV18 and TRBJ2-7; 7 bases map to TRBD2. The CDR3 spans 15 residues. Per the germline V gene, CDR1 is KGHSH and CDR2 is LQKENI. Germline trimming cut 3 bases from V and 0 bases from J; bases unmatched to any gene: 5. This CDR3 is CASSPGRGSSYEQYF. The CDR3 nucleotides are TGTGCCAGCTCACCGGGGCGGGGGAGCTCCTACGAGCAGTACTTC.

The J gene is TRBJ2-3, the V gene TRBV5-1, with D perhaps TRBD1 or TRBD2 (6 bases each). V gave up 4 bases and J gave up 6 bases, with 18 bases separating them. CDR3 length: 15 residues. CDR1 SGHRS and CDR2 YFSETQ come from the germline V gene. CDR3 sequence (DNA): TGCGCCAGCAGCGGGGGGCTCGGCGCAGACGATACGCAGTATTTT. As protein: CASSGGLGADDTQYF. Full variable domain (rest looked up from reference TRBV5-1 and TRBJ2-3): KAGVTQTPRYLIKTRGQQVTLSCSPISGHRSVSWYQQTPGQGLQFLFEYFSETQRNKGNFPGRFSGRQFSNSRSEMNVSTLELGDSALYLCASSGGLGADDTQYFGPGTRLTVL.

The genes are TRBV13 and TRBJ2-2; D assignment may be TRBD1 or TRBD2 (6 bases each). This CDR3 spans 15 amino acids. The V gene's germline CDR1 is PRHDT and CDR2 FYEKMQ (reference sequence). V lost 5 bases, J lost 7 bases, and 17 bases lay in between. Here the CDR3 DNA reads TGTGCCAGCAGCGACCTGGGGGGCTCTGGCGGGGAGCTGTTTTTT. Amino acid sequence: CASSDLGGSGGELFF.

The chain is built from TRBV4-1 and TRBJ1-5, with a tentative D call TRBD1 (5 bases). V lost 3 bases, J lost 4 bases, and 13 bases lay in between. CDR3 length equals 15 residues. CDR1 MGHRA and CDR2 YSYEKL come from the germline V gene. CDR3 DNA sequence: TGCGCCAGCAGCCAGGGGCTCCCGAAAAATCAGCCCCAGCATTTT. It codes for CASSQGLPKNQPQHF.